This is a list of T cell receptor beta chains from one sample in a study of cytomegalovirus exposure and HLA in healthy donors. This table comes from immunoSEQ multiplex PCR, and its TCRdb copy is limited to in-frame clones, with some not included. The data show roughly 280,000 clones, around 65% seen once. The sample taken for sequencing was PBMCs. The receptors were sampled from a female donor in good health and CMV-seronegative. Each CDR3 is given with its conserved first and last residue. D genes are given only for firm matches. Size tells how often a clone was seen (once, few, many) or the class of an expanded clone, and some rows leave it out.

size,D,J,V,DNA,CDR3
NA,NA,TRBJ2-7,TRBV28,TGTGCCAGCAGTCAGCAGGACTTCCCCGTCTACGAGCAGTACTTC,CASSQQDFPVYEQYF
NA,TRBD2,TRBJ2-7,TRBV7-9,TGTGCCAGCACTAGCGGGTCCCCCTACGAGCAGTACTTC,CASTSGSPYEQYF
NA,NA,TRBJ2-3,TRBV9,TGTGCCAGCAGCTCTACAGATACGCAGTATTTT,CASSSTDTQYF
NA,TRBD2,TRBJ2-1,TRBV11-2,TGTGCCAGCAGCCGATTTGGGGCTAGCGGGGGTCGGGGGCAGTTCTTC,CASSRFGASGGRGQFF
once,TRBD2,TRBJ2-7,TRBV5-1,TGCGCCAGCAGCTGGGGACTAGCGGGAGGACGCGAGCAGTACTTC,CASSWGLAGGREQYF
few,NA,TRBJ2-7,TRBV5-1,TGCGCCAGCAGACGAAGCGTAGTCTACGAGCAGTACTTC,CASRRSVVYEQYF
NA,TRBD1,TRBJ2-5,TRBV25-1,TGTGCCAGCAGTGAATGGTCAGGGGGTCAAGAGACCCAGTACTTC,CASSEWSGGQETQYF
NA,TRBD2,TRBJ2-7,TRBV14,TGTGCCAGCAGCCAGGGGACTAGCGGATTCTACGAGCAGTACTTC,CASSQGTSGFYEQYF
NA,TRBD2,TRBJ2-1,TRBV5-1,TGCGCCAGCAGCTTGGCGACTAGCGGGAGGTTTTACAATGAGCAGTTCTTC,CASSLATSGRFYNEQFF
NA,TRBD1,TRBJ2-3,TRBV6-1,TGTGCCAGCAGGATAGACAGGGGGAGAGATACGCAGTATTTT,CASRIDRGRDTQYF
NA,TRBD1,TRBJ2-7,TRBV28,TGTGCCAGTCAAGCAGTATCAGACAGGGTTTACGAGCAGTACTTC,CASQAVSDRVYEQYF
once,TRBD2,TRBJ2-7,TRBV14,TGTGCCAGCAGCCAAGATCCTACGGGACTAGCGGGGGGGTACGAGCAGTACTTC,CASSQDPTGLAGGYEQYF
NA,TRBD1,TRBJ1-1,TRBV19,TGTGCCAGTAGTACCCGGACAGGCTGGAACACTGAAGCTTTCTTT,CASSTRTGWNTEAFF
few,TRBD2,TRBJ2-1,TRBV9,TGTGCCAGCAGCGGGGGGGGTGTTAGCGGGAGAATCCAGGAGCAGTTCTTC,CASSGGGVSGRIQEQFF
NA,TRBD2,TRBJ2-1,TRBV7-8,TGTGCCAGCAGCTTAGGGGGAGGGTCCTACAATGAGCAGTTCTTC,CASSLGGGSYNEQFF
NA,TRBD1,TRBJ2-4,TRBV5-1,TGCGCCAGCAGCTTGTTAGGGACAGGGGTTAACATTCAGTACTTC,CASSLLGTGVNIQYF
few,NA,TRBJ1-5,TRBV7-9,TGTGCCAGCAGCTTAGAACGGATGGGCCAGCCCCAGCATTTT,CASSLERMGQPQHF
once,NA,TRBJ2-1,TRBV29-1,TGCAGCGTTGCTGGTGACATGCGCTCCTACAATGAGCAGTTCTTC,CSVAGDMRSYNEQFF
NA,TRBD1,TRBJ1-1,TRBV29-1,TGCAGCGGATCGGAGGGGGCTAGAGCTTTCTTT,CSGSEGARAFF
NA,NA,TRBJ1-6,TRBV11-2,TGTGCCAGCAGCTTTACAGGAGCCTATAATTCACCCCTCCACTTT,CASSFTGAYNSPLHF
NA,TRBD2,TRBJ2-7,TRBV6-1,TGTGCCAGCAGTGCCAGGACTAGCGGGAGCTACGAGCAGTACTTC,CASSARTSGSYEQYF
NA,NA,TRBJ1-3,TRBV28,TGTGCCAGCGTCAAGGGGTCTGGAAACACCATATATTTT,CASVKGSGNTIYF
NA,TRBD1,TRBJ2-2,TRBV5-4,TGTGCCAGCAGCGGCCGGGACAGGGGTACCGGGGAGCTGTTTTTT,CASSGRDRGTGELFF
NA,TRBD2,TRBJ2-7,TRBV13,TGTGCCAGCAGCTTCCAGAGCGGGAGGGCCGACGAGCAGTACTTC,CASSFQSGRADEQYF
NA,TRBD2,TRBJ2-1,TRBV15,TGTGCCACCAGCCCTCTAGGGGCGGGAGGGTACAATGAGCAGTTCTTC,CATSPLGAGGYNEQFF
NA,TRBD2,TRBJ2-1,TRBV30,TGTGCGCGCTCGGGACTAGTGGGTTCCAATGAGCAGTTCTTC,CARSGLVGSNEQFF
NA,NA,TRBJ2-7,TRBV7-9,TGTTCCAGCAGCCAAAGGCCAGGTCCATTACCCTCGGGGGAGCAGTACTTC,CSSSQRPGPLPSGEQYF
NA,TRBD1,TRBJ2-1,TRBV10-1,TGCGCCAGCAGTGAAGGGGGACAGTCCTACAATGAGCAGTTCTTC,CASSEGGQSYNEQFF
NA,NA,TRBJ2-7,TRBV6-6,TGTGCCAGCAATGCCGAGACTAGCTCCTACGAGCAGTACTTC,CASNAETSSYEQYF
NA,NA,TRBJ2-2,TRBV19,TGTGCCAGTAGTATTGGCGGGGCGAACACCGGGGAGCTGTTTTTT,CASSIGGANTGELFF
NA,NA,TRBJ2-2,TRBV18,TGTGCCAGCTCACTTTACCTCGGACTGGGGACCGGGGAGCTGTTTTTT,CASSLYLGLGTGELFF
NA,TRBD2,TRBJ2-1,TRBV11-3,TGTGCCAGCAGACATAGGGCGGCGGGAGGGCTCAATGAGCAGTTCTTC,CASRHRAAGGLNEQFF
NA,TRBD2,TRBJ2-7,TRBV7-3,TGTGCCAGCAGCTTATCGACTAGCCCTTCCTACGAGCAGTACTTC,CASSLSTSPSYEQYF